These 22 T cell receptor beta chains came from one sample sequenced in a study of PD-1 blockade in classical Hodgkin lymphoma (dated by TCRdb to between 2020 and 2021). The time point label, as the study defines it: cycle 4 day 1 (C4D1), after 5 to 7 weeks of nivolumab. Every trial patient had relapsed following autologous stem cell transplantation, and prior brentuximab vedotin exposure was what differed among cohorts A, B and C. The library was obtained by the immunoSEQ multiplex PCR assay. Held by TCRdb, this immuneACCESS table contains in-frame sequences only and omits some clones. Under half of the omission traces to an unresolved V gene where checked; the cause of the rest is unknown. The table for this sample lists tens of thousands of clones; about 90% of them were counted only once. Around 10% of the sample lies in the top ten. The sequencing here drew on peripheral blood mononuclear cells (PBMCs), taken before the fourth cycle of nivolumab. The origin of the receptors is a human donor with classical Hodgkin lymphoma.

CDR3: CASSRDRGPPLHF. The CDR3, as DNA: TGTGCCAGTTCCCGGGACAGGGGGCCCCCCCTCCACTTT. V gene TRBV10-3 combines with J gene TRBJ1-6; 12 nucleotides align to TRBD1. The trim removed 10 bases at V and 13 bases at J, leaving 8 bases unmatched. The CDR3 runs to 13 residues. Germline V lookup: CDR1 ENHRY, CDR2 SYGVKD.

This chain links TRBV7-2 with TRBJ2-1; D perhaps matches TRBD1 (5 bases). The V gene's germline CDR1 is SGHTA and CDR2 FQGNSA. V shed 2 bases and J shed 8 bases, with 13 bases lying between them. The CDR3 totals 14 residues. The CDR3 sequence: CASSLSTGQYEQFF. The CDR3 nucleotides are TGTGCCAGCAGCTTATCCACAGGCCAGTATGAGCAGTTCTTC.

The rearrangement uses TRBV11-2 and TRBJ2-5; D perhaps matches TRBD1 (6 bases). The CDR3 is 18 amino acids. The V end lost 1 base, the J end lost 3 bases, and 21 bases lay between the germline ends. From germline, CDR1 is SGHAT and CDR2 FQNNGV. DNA of the CDR3: TGTGCCAGCAGCTTAGGATCTAGGGCAGGGGTCGACAAAGAGACCCAGTACTTC. This encodes CASSLGSRAGVDKETQYF.

The chain couples TRBV10-3 to TRBJ2-3, with TRBD2 matching 15 bases. The germline gives CDR1 ENHRY, CDR2 SYGVKD. The CDR3 has 17 amino acids. V was clipped by 4 bases and J by 0 bases; unmatched bases: 2. CDR3 nucleotides: TGTGCCATCAGTGGGGGACTAGCGGGGGGTAGCACAGATACGCAGTATTTT. It is translated as CAISGGLAGGSTDTQYF.

V usage is TRBV6-5 and J usage is TRBJ1-3; D is ambiguous. CDR3 length: 11 residues. The V gene's germline CDR1 is MNHEY and CDR2 SVGAGI. V was trimmed by 8 bases and J by 4 bases, leaving 6 bases between them. This CDR3 is CASQLGNTIYF. The CDR3, as DNA: TGTGCCAGCCAATTAGGAAACACCATATATTTT.

The chain recombines TRBV30 with TRBJ1-5, with 9 bases aligning to TRBD1. The CDR3 is made up of 14 amino acids. Germline-derived CDR1 and CDR2 are GTSNPN and SVGIG (reference sequence). Losses at the gene ends were 8 bases for V and 4 bases for J; bases not matched to a gene: 9. The CDR3 sequence: CAVGGGQGNQPQHF. CDR3 coding DNA: TGTGCCGTAGGCGGGGGACAGGGTAATCAGCCCCAGCATTTT.

This chain uses TRBV7-6 with TRBJ1-2; D call uncertain. V was shortened by 1 base and J by 6 bases, with 9 bases between the two germline ends. The CDR3 sequence is 13 residues long. Germline V gene lookup returns CDR1 SGHVS and CDR2 FNYEAQ. CDR3: CASSLDPEDGYTF. In DNA, the CDR3 is TGTGCCAGCAGCTTAGACCCTGAAGATGGCTACACCTTC.

CDR3 coding DNA: TGTGCCAGCAGCGTAGGCGAGACATTGCAAGAGCCCCAGCATTTT. Protein sequence: CASSVGETLQEPQHF. V usage is TRBV9 and J usage is TRBJ1-5; D is uncertain. V shed 0 bases and J shed 8 bases, with 15 bases lying between them. The CDR3 runs to 15 residues. Germline V gene lookup returns CDR1 SGDLS and CDR2 YYNGEE. The whole variable domain, remainder taken from reference TRBV9 and TRBJ1-5, is DSGVTQTPKHLITATGQRVTLRCSPRSGDLSVYWYQQSLDQGLQFLIQYYNGEERAKGNILERFSAQQFPDLHSELNLSSLELGDSALYFCASSVGETLQEPQHFGDGTRLSIL.

In its sample, this clone was seen once. This chain connects TRBV28 to TRBJ2-3; the D is unclear. Germline assignment: CDR1 MDHEN and CDR2 SYDVKM. Trimming took 11 bases from V and 5 from J, leaving 20 bases between them. The CDR3 is 14 amino acids. The CDR3 nucleotides are TGTGCCGGCAAAAGGGCAGGTGTTGGAGATACGCAGTATTTT. Protein: CAGKRAGVGDTQYF.

The rearrangement links TRBV4-1 to TRBJ1-1; no reliable D call. Germline V lookup: CDR1 MGHRA, CDR2 YSYEKL. The CDR3 sequence is 15 residues long. V lost 2 bases, J lost 3 bases, and 13 bases lay in between. CDR3 in DNA: TGCGCCAGCAGCCAAAGTCTGGAATCCTACACTGAAGCTTTCTTT. It encodes CASSQSLESYTEAFF.

The CDR3 nucleotides read TGTGCCAGCAGTTGGGGAATGGGGGCCGAGCAGTACTTC. Its translation: CASSWGMGAEQYF. The chain uses TRBV6-5 and TRBJ2-7, with a possible D match to TRBD1 (6 bases). The germline CDR1 and CDR2 sequences are MNHEY and SVGAGI. The CDR3 sequence is 13 residues long. Between the trimmed V and J ends, which lost 4 bases and 6 bases, there was a span of 13 bases.

The V call is TRBV10-3, the J call TRBJ1-3; D perhaps matches TRBD1 (5 bases). The germline gives CDR1 ENHRY, CDR2 SYGVKD. Trimming shortened V by 3 bases and J by 0 bases, and 9 bases separated the two germline ends. The CDR3 runs to 15 residues. The CDR3 bases are TGTGCCATCAGTGAAGAGGGGAGCTCTGGAAACACCATATATTTT. Protein sequence: CAISEEGSSGNTIYF.

J is TRBJ2-7 and V is TRBV9; D perhaps matches TRBD2 (5 bases). The length of the CDR3 is 14 residues. Deletions cut 4 bases from V and 2 bases from J, with 13 bases between. Germline assignment: CDR1 SGDLS and CDR2 YYNGEE. This chain's CDR3 is CASSPEGLAYEQYF. For the CDR3, the DNA is TGTGCCAGCAGCCCTGAGGGTCTTGCCTACGAGCAGTACTTC. Together with reference TRBV9 and TRBJ2-7, the CDR3 gives the full variable domain: DSGVTQTPKHLITATGQRVTLRCSPRSGDLSVYWYQQSLDQGLQFLIQYYNGEERAKGNILERFSAQQFPDLHSELNLSSLELGDSALYFCASSPEGLAYEQYFGPGTRLTVT.

V and J are TRBV11-2 and TRBJ1-2, with a possible D match to TRBD1 (6 bases). The V end was cut by 2 bases, the J end by 0 bases, with 13 bases between. Per the germline V gene, CDR1 is SGHAT and CDR2 is FQNNGV. This CDR3 contains 16 residues. The CDR3 sequence is CASSLSYRGPNYGYTF. CDR3 DNA: TGTGCCAGCAGCTTATCGTATCGGGGGCCTAACTATGGCTACACCTTC.

This chain joins TRBV7-2 and TRBJ1-6, with unresolved D. The CDR3 contains 15 residues. Trimming shortened V by 4 bases and J by 5 bases, and 12 bases separated the two germline ends. CDR1 is SGHTA, CDR2 FQGNSA, per germline. CDR3 in DNA: TGTGCCAGCAGCTCGGACGGAGCAGATAATTCACCCCTCCACTTT. Protein sequence: CASSSDGADNSPLHF.

CDR3: CASSYLGGYTF. CDR3 DNA sequence: TGTGCCAGCAGCTATTTAGGGGGCTACACCTTC. This sequence joins TRBV7-9 and TRBJ1-2, with D uncertain. The germline CDR1 and CDR2 sequences are SEHNR and FQNEAQ (reference sequence). The V and J ends lost 4 bases and 8 bases respectively, with 8 bases between them. The CDR3 spans 11 residues.

This clone was counted a few times. The V call is TRBV6-5, the J call TRBJ1-6; 10 bases agree with TRBD1. The CDR3 totals 16 residues. After removal of 3 bases from V and 7 bases from J, the junction contained 6 bases not matched to a gene. Per germline, CDR1 MNHEY and CDR2 SVGAGI. CDR3 DNA sequence: TGTGCCAGCAGTTATTTTCTGGACAGGGGGAATTCACCCCTCCACTTT. Encoded protein: CASSYFLDRGNSPLHF.

This chain uses TRBV11-2 with TRBJ1-4, with unresolved D. Germline V gives CDR1 SGHAT, CDR2 FQNNGV. This CDR3 is 14 amino acids long. Trimming took 5 bases from V and 5 from J, leaving 12 bases between them. As DNA, the CDR3 is TGTGCCAGCAGCCCTAGGAGGTTCAATGAAAAACTGTTTTTT. Encoded protein: CASSPRRFNEKLFF.

The gene calls are TRBV30 and TRBJ1-3, with a tentative D call TRBD1 (6 bases). CDR1 is GTSNPN and CDR2 is SVGIG in the germline V gene (reference sequence). CDR3 size: 16 residues. V was clipped by 4 bases and J by 0 bases, with 16 bases between them. The CDR3 nucleotides are TGTGCCTGGACTCAGGACAGCCTCATCTCTGGAAACACCATATATTTT. Its translation is CAWTQDSLISGNTIYF.

This chain joins TRBV7-9 and TRBJ2-2; 8 positions match TRBD2. V was clipped by 4 bases and J by 2 bases; unmatched bases: 9. CDR1 is SEHNR, CDR2 FQNEAQ, per germline (reference sequence). The CDR3 extends over 17 amino acids. CDR3 in DNA: TGTGCCAGCAGCTCTCAATCGGGGGGGATTAACACCGGGGAGCTGTTTTTT. It encodes CASSSQSGGINTGELFF. The full variable domain, completed using reference TRBV7-9 and TRBJ2-2, is DTGVSQNPRHKITKRGQNVTFRCDPISEHNRLYWYRQTLGQGPEFLTYFQNEAQLEKSRLLSDRFSAERPKGSFSTLEIQRTEQGDSAMYLCASSSQSGGINTGELFFGEGSRLTVL.

The chain combines TRBV6-1 with TRBJ1-1; D uncertain. V was clipped by 5 bases and J by 6 bases, with 10 bases between them. Germline V gene sequence: CDR1 MNHNS, CDR2 SASEGT. The CDR3 is 12 amino acids. The CDR3 DNA sequence: TGTGCCAGCAGTTATTCAGGAGCTGAAGCTTTCTTT. Amino acid sequence: CASSYSGAEAFF.

The chain links TRBV6-5 to TRBJ1-1; D call uncertain. Germline values: CDR1 MNHEY, CDR2 SVGAGI. The CDR3 covers 13 residues. V lost 7 bases to trimming and J lost 1 base, with 10 bases between them. CDR3 nucleotides: TGTGCCAGCAATTCCTTGGCGAACACTGAAGCTTTCTTT. Translating gives CASNSLANTEAFF.